This entry concerns a single TCR beta chain. The antigen is unknown. The PCR contained 60 Vbeta and 13 Jbeta primers. The method was immunoSEQ multiplex PCR; TCRdb's version includes in-frame clones alone and lacks a portion of them. The data show 100,000 to 150,000 clones, 74% seen once. The data are from a study of cytomegalovirus exposure and HLA in healthy donors. Whole-study findings and limits: Later analysis showed most CMV-associated TCR beta chains appearing HLA-restricted. Later analysis demonstrated an association between a missense DCLRE1C variant and TCR beta V- and J-gene trimming. Analysis performed later showed TCR beta chains linked to HLA being more clonally expanded than equally common others.

This CDR3 has 15 residues. V was trimmed by 7 bases and J by 2 bases, leaving 12 bases between them. Germline loops: CDR1 MDHEN, CDR2 SYDVKM. Sequencing input: PBMCs. The sequence derives from a woman in her 50s in good health and CMV-seropositive. This chain links TRBV28 with TRBJ2-6; D is perhaps TRBD2 (6 bases). CDR3: CASMEGSAGANVLTF. The CDR3 nucleotides are TGTGCCAGCATGGAGGGTTCGGCTGGGGCCAACGTCCTGACTTTC.